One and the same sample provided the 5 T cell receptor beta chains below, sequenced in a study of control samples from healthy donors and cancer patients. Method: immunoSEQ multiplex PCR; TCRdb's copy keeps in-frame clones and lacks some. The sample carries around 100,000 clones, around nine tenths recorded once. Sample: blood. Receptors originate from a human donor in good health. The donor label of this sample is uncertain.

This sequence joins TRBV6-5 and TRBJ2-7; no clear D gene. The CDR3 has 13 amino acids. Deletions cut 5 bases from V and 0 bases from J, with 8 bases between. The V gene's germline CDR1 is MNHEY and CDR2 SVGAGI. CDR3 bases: TGTGCCAGCAGTATCCCCCCCTCCTACGAGCAGTACGTC. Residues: CASSIPPSYEQYV.

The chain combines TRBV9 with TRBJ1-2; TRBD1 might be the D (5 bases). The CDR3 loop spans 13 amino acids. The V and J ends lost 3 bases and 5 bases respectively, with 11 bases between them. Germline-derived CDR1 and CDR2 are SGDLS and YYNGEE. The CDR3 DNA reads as TGTGCCAGCAGCGCCACGGGGGGGTATGGCTACACCTTC. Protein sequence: CASSATGGYGYTF.

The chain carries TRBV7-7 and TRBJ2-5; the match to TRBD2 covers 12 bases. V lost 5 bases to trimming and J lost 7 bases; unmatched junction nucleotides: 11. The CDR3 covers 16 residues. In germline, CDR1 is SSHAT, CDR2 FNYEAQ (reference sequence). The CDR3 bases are TGTGCCAGCAGCCCCCAACTAGCGGGGGGCCCCGGGACCCAGTACTTC. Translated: CASSPQLAGGPGTQYF.

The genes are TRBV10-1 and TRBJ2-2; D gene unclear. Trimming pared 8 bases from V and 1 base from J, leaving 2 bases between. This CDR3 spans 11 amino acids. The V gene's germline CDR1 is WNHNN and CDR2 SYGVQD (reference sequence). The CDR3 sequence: CASQNTGELFF. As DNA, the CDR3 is TGCGCCAGCCAGAACACCGGGGAGCTGTTTTTT.

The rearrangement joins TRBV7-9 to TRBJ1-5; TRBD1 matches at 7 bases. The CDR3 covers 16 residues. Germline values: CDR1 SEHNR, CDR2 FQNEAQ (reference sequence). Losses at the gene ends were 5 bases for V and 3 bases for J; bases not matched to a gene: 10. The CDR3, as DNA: TGTGCCAGCAGCCCACGGGAGGGACAGTACAATCAGCCCCAGCATTTT. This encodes CASSPREGQYNQPQHF. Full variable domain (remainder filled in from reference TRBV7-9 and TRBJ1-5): DTGVSQNPRHKITKRGQNVTFRCDPISEHNRLYWYRQTLGQGPEFLTYFQNEAQLEKSRLLSDRFSAERPKGSFSTLEIQRTEQGDSAMYLCASSPREGQYNQPQHFGDGTRLSIL.